Each of the 9 T cell receptor beta chains below was sequenced from the same sample in a study of blood T cell repertoires in COVID-19. Measured with immunoSEQ multiplex PCR; TCRdb has only the in-frame clones, and not every one. The data show about 47,000 clones, 84% seen once. What was sequenced was peripheral blood. Receptor source: a man aged 45-60 years with acute or convalescent COVID-19.

This clone was detected only a few times. CDR3 amino acids: CASSLYRRDEKLFF. In DNA, the CDR3 is TGTGCCAGCAGCTTATACAGGAGGGATGAAAAACTGTTTTTT. This chain joins TRBV5-6 and TRBJ1-4; weak D call: TRBD1 (5 bases). V was shortened by 2 bases and J by 6 bases, with 11 bases between the two germline ends. The CDR3 is made up of 14 amino acids. Per the germline V gene, CDR1 is SGHDT and CDR2 is YYEEEE. Full variable domain (rest looked up from reference TRBV5-6 and TRBJ1-4): DAGVTQSPTHLIKTRGQQVTLRCSPKSGHDTVSWYQQALGQGPQFIFQYYEEEERQRGNFPDRFSGHQFPNYSSELNVNALLLGDSALYLCASSLYRRDEKLFFGSGTQLSVL.

The CDR3 is CSASSTGLPGGDGELFF. Here the CDR3 DNA reads TGCAGTGCTAGTTCCACCGGACTACCCGGGGGGGACGGGGAGCTGTTTTTT. The chain recombines TRBV20-1 with TRBJ2-2, with TRBD2 matching 8 bases. V dropped 3 bases and J dropped 7; count of bases not matched to a gene: 16. Germline V lookup: CDR1 DFQATT, CDR2 SNEGSKA (reference sequence). There are 17 residues in the CDR3.

The rearrangement links TRBV13 to TRBJ1-5; 7 nucleotides match TRBD1. The J segment lost 0 bases and the V segment lost 4 bases, leaving 3 bases of the junction unmatched. The CDR3 length is 15 residues. Germline CDR1 reads PRHDT; CDR2 reads FYEKMQ (reference sequence). The CDR3 DNA sequence: TGTGCCAGCAGCTCCGGGACAGATAGCAATCAGCCCCAGCATTTT. It is translated as CASSSGTDSNQPQHF.

The chain links TRBV3-1 (or the pseudogene TRBV3-2) to TRBJ1-6, with D perhaps matching TRBD1 (6 bases). CDR3 length equals 14 residues. Trimming took 2 bases from V and 10 from J, leaving 12 bases between them. Germline values: CDR1 LGHDT, CDR2 YNNKEL (reference sequence). In nucleotides, the CDR3 is TGTGCCAGCAGCCAAAGGGGGGGGAGCTCACCCCTCCACTTT. Translation: CASSQRGGSSPLHF.

This chain joins TRBV18 and TRBJ1-2, with TRBD1 as a possible D gene (5 bases). Between the trimmed V and J ends, which lost 4 bases and 8 bases, there was a span of 17 bases. CDR3 length: 14 amino acids. Germline V gene sequence: CDR1 KGHSH, CDR2 LQKENI. The DNA for the CDR3 is TGTGCCAGCTCACAAATGGAAACAGGAGTCGGCTACACCTTC. Amino acid sequence: CASSQMETGVGYTF.

V usage is TRBV7-3 and J usage is TRBJ2-7, with TRBD1 identical over 9 bases. CDR3 length: 15 residues. Germline values: CDR1 SGHTA, CDR2 FQGTGA. V was pared by 5 bases and J by 6 bases, with 11 bases of the junction left unmatched. The CDR3 region is CASSASGQGNTEQYF. DNA for the CDR3: TGTGCCAGCAGCGCTTCTGGACAGGGGAACACCGAGCAGTACTTC.

The J gene is TRBJ2-7, the V gene TRBV7-9, with 10 nucleotides matching TRBD1. The CDR3 spans 15 residues. CDR1 is SEHNR and CDR2 is FQNEAQ in the germline V gene (reference sequence). V trimming: 6 bases; J trimming: 3 bases; junction bases outside the gene matches: 8. The CDR3 spells CASSTRDRGHYEQYF. In DNA, the CDR3 is TGTGCCAGCAGTACCAGAGACAGGGGGCACTACGAGCAGTACTTC.

The chain carries TRBV5-1 and TRBJ1-4; D unresolved. The V gene lost 0 bases and the J gene lost 5 bases, with 5 bases spanning the gap. From germline, CDR1 is SGHRS and CDR2 YFSETQ. The CDR3 sequence is 13 residues long. The CDR3 loop is CASSLGRNEKLFF. The DNA for the CDR3 is TGCGCCAGCAGCTTGGGGAGAAATGAAAAACTGTTTTTT.

The J gene is TRBJ2-1, the V gene TRBV1; no check of the table's D call, TRBD1, against the DNA was made. TRBV1 is a listed pseudogene. The CDR3 consists of 15 residues. The CDR3, as DNA: TGCACCAGCAGCCTTATCGGTGGGCCTTACAATGAGCAGTTCTTC. Translated: CTSSLIGGPYNEQFF.